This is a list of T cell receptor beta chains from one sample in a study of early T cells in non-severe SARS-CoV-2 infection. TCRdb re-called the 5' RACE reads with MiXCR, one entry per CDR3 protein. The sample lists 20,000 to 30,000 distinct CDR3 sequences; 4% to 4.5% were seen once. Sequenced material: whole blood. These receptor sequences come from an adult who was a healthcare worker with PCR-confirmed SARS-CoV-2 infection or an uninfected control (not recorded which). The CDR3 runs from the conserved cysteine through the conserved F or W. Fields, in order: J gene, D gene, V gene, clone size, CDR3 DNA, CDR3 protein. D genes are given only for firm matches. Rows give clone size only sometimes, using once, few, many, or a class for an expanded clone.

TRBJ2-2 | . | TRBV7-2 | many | TGTGCCAGCAGTAGGGGGGCCACCGGGGAGCTGTTTTTT | CASSRGATGELFF
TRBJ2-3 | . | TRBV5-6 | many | TGTGCCAGCAGCTTAAGTGGGAGAGGGGCAGATACGCAGTATTTT | CASSLSGRGADTQYF
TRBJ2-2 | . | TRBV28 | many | TGTGCCAGCAGTTTCGGGGGCACAGTCACCGGGGAGCTGTTTTTT | CASSFGGTVTGELFF
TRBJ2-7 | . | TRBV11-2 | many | TGTGCCAGCAGCTTAGGGACGGGGACCCGGGACGAGCAGTACTTC | CASSLGTGTRDEQYF
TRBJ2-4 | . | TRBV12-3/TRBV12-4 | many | TGTGCCAGCACCGCAAGTTTAGACAAAAAGAACATTCAGTACTTC | CASTASLDKKNIQYF
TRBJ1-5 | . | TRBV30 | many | TGTGCCTGGAGTGTACCCGGCAACGATCAGCCCCAGCATTTT | CAWSVPGNDQPQHF
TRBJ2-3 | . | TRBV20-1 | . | TGCAGTGCTGTGAGCGCCCGGGGCACAGATACGCAGTATTTT | CSAVSARGTDTQYF
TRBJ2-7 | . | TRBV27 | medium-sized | TGTGCCAGCCGAAGTTCGGGGCCTGAGCAGTACTTC | CASRSSGPEQYF
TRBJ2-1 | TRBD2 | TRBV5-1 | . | TGCGCCAGCAGCCCTTGGGCTAGCGGAGGGAATGAGCAGTTCTTC | CASSPWASGGNEQFF
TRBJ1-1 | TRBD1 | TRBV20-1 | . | TGCAGTGCTAGGGACAGGGTAGCAACTGAAGCTTTCTTT | CSARDRVATEAFF
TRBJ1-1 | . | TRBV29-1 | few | TGCAGCGCATCCGTCAACCCTGAAGCTTTCTTT | CSASVNPEAFF
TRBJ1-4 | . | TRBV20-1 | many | TGCAGTGCTAGAGGGGGGAGGCATGAAAAACTGTTTTTT | CSARGGRHEKLFF
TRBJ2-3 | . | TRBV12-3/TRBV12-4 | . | TGTGCCAGCAACCCACTCGGCTTGGAGGGATCGCAGTATTTT | CASNPLGLEGSQYF
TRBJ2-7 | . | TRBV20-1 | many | TGCAGTGCTAGCCCCCAGGGCTACGAGCAGTACTTC | CSASPQGYEQYF
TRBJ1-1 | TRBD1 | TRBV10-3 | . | TGTGCCATCAGTGATAGGGGGCCGAACACTGAAGCTTTCTTT | CAISDRGPNTEAFF
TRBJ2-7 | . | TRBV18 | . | TGTGCCAGCTCACCGTACACCTCCTACGAGCAGTACTTC | CASSPYTSYEQYF
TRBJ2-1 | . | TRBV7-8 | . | TGTGCCAGCAGCTTCGATTCGACGTACAATGAGCAGTTCTTC | CASSFDSTYNEQFF
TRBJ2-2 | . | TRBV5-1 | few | TGCGCCAGCAGCTTAAAACCGGGGCAGGGAGGCACCGGGGAGCTGTTTTTT | CASSLKPGQGGTGELFF
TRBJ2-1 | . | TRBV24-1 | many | TGTGCCACCAGTGATTCCTACGGCAGGACGGGTGAGCAGTTCTTC | CATSDSYGRTGEQFF
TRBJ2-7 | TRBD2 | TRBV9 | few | TGTGCCAGCAGCGTAGACAGCGGGAGCGAGCAGTACTTC | CASSVDSGSEQYF
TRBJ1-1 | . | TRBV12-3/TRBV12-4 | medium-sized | TGTGCCAGCAGAGCCACAGGTAACACTGAAGCTTTCTTT | CASRATGNTEAFF
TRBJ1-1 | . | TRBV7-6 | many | TGTGCCAGCAGCTTAGGTGGAGGGCCTGAAGCTTTCTTT | CASSLGGGPEAFF
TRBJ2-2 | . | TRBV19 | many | TGTGCCAGTAGTCTCGTTTGGGACACCGGGGAGCTGTTTTTT | CASSLVWDTGELFF
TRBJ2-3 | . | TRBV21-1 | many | TGTGCCAGCAGTGGACATACCACAGATACGCAGTATTTT | CASSGHTTDTQYF
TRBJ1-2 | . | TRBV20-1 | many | TGCAGTGCCTCACAGGGAACTACTGGCTACACCTTC | CSASQGTTGYTF
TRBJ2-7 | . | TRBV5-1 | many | TGCGCCAGCAGCTGGAGGGGTCAGCCCTACGAGCAGTACTTC | CASSWRGQPYEQYF
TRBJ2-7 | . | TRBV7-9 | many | TGTGCCAGCAGCTTCGGTAGTTTGGACGAGCAGTACTTC | CASSFGSLDEQYF
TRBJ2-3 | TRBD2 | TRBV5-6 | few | TGTGCCAGCAGCTTGCTACTAGCGGGAGAAGTGGATACGCAGTATTTT | CASSLLLAGEVDTQYF
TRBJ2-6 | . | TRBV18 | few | TGTGCCAGCTCCCTCAGGGTTCCGACGGAAGCCCCCGGGGCCAACGTCCTGACTTTC | CASSLRVPTEAPGANVLTF
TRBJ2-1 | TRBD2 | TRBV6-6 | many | TGTGCCAGCAGAGGGACTAGCGGCTCCTACAATGAGCAGTTCTTC | CASRGTSGSYNEQFF
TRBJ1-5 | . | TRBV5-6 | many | TGTGCCAGCAGCTTGAGGGTTAAGGGTCAGCCCCAGCATTTT | CASSLRVKGQPQHF
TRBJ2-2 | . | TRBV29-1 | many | TGCAGCGTTGAGAGAAACACCGGGGAGCTGTTTTTT | CSVERNTGELFF
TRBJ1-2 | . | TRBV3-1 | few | TGTGCCAGCAGCCTCCCCGGGGAGGGAATCAAGTACACCTTC | CASSLPGEGIKYTF
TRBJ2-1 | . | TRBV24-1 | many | TGTGCCACCAGTAAAAGGGACGGCTACAATGAGCAGTTCTTC | CATSKRDGYNEQFF
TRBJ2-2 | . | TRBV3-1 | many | TGTGCCAGCAGTCCCAGGGTCGCGAACACCGGGGAGCTGTTTTTT | CASSPRVANTGELFF
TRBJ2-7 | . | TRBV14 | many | TGTGCCAGCAGCCAAGAACTAGCAAGTGAGCAGTACTTC | CASSQELASEQYF
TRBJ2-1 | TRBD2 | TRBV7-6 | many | TGTGCCAGCAGCCTGCCGGGACTAGCGGGAGCTGGGAATGAGCAGTTCTTC | CASSLPGLAGAGNEQFF
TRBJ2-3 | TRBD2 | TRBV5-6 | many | TGTGCCAGCAGTTCCGGACTAGCGGGAGCGGATACGCAGTATTTT | CASSSGLAGADTQYF
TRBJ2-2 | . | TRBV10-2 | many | TGCGCCAGCAGTGCCGCCCCCGGTCGGTTCGCGAACACCGGGGAGCTGTTTTTT | CASSAAPGRFANTGELFF
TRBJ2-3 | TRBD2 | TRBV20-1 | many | TGCAGTGCTGGGAGGGCCGACCAGAGGTCAGATACGCAGTATTTT | CSAGRADQRSDTQYF
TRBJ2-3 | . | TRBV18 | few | TGTGCCAGCTCATTCAGCACAGATACGCAGTATTTT | CASSFSTDTQYF
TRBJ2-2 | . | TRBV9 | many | TGTGCCAGCAGCGGGACCGCTAACACCGGGGAGCTGTTTTTT | CASSGTANTGELFF
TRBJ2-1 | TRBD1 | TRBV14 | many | TGTGCCAGCAGCAGACAGACAGGGTCTGAGCAGTTCTTC | CASSRQTGSEQFF
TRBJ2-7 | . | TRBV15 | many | TGTGCCACCAGTACGAGCTACGAGCAGTACTTC | CATSTSYEQYF
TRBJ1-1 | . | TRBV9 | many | TGTGCCAGCACCCCCCTCACAGGGTCGAACACTGAAGCTTTCTTT | CASTPLTGSNTEAFF
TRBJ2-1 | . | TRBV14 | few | TGTGCCAGCAGCCCACTAGGGTTGAGCTCCTACAATGAGCAGTTCTTC | CASSPLGLSSYNEQFF
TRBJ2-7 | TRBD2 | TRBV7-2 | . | TGTGCCAGCAGTTCCTACCTGACTAGCGGGAGGACAGGGCGGCAGTACTTC | CASSSYLTSGRTGRQYF
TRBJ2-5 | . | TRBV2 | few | TGTGCCAGCAGTGAATCGCAGCAAGAGACCCAGTACTTC | CASSESQQETQYF
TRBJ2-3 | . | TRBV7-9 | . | TGTGCCAGCAGCCTCGGACGCGGCCGAACCCCTAGCACAGATACGCAGTATTTT | CASSLGRGRTPSTDTQYF
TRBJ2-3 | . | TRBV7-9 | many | TGTGCCAGCAGCCCACCCCGCAGTACCACAGATACGCAGTATTTT | CASSPPRSTTDTQYF
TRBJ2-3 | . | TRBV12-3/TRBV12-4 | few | TGTGCCAGCAGTTTAGGGGCCCTTGGTACAGATACGCAGTATTTT | CASSLGALGTDTQYF
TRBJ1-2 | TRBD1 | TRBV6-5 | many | TGTGCCAGCAGCCAATACAGGGGGCGAACTGGCTACACCTTC | CASSQYRGRTGYTF